The 24 T cell receptor beta chains listed next were all sequenced from one sample in a study of shared clonotypes between healthy human individuals. Some clones are missing from TCRdb's copy, which holds only in-frame ones; the method was immunoSEQ multiplex PCR. The repertoire holds about 2.2 million clones, with 85% to 95% as singletons. Cells designated naive CD8 were CD45RO-negative and were positively selected for CCR7, with terminally differentiated effector memory CD45RA+ cells excluded. Source material: naive CD8+ T cells from PBMCs. These receptors all stem from a man between 18 and 35 years old in good health. Some clones in this sample may be carry-over from other donors' samples.

This clone was observed a handful of times. Other DNA sequences within the sample encode an identical CDR3. The V gene is TRBV19, the J gene TRBJ1-2, with D unresolved. There are 10 residues in the CDR3. With 5 bases removed from V and 5 bases from J, the gap between germline ends came to 3 bases. From germline, CDR1 is LNHDA and CDR2 SQIVND (reference sequence). The CDR3 DNA reads TGTGCCAGTAGTGGGTATGGCTACACCTTC. This translates into CASSGYGYTF.

The chain carries TRBV9 and TRBJ1-2; 7 bases map to TRBD1. Germline V gives CDR1 SGDLS, CDR2 YYNGEE. This CDR3 comprises 14 residues. Trimming at V came to 2 bases and at J to 10 bases, leaving 11 bases not matched to a gene. CDR3 residues: CASSVGQVPMSYTF. The CDR3 nucleotides are TGTGCCAGCAGCGTCGGACAGGTGCCTATGTCCTACACCTTC.

The gene calls are TRBV4-1 and TRBJ1-1; no reliable D call. Germline values: CDR1 MGHRA, CDR2 YSYEKL. V was shortened by 4 bases and J by 8 bases, with 20 bases between the two germline ends. The CDR3 runs to 15 residues. The chain's CDR3 is CASSLYQSRPLEAFF. In DNA, the CDR3 is TGCGCCAGCAGCCTTTACCAAAGCAGACCGCTCGAAGCTTTCTTT.

V usage is TRBV13 and J usage is TRBJ1-4, with D uncertain. Trimming took 4 bases from V and 3 from J, leaving 6 bases between them. Germline values: CDR1 PRHDT, CDR2 FYEKMQ (reference sequence). This CDR3 comprises 13 residues. In DNA form, the CDR3 reads TGTGCCAGCAGCTACCGGGCTAATGAAAAACTGTTTTTT. Translating it yields CASSYRANEKLFF.

The rearrangement uses TRBV27 and TRBJ1-5; D is uncertain. Germline assignment: CDR1 MNHEY and CDR2 SMNVEV (reference sequence). The CDR3 is made up of 17 amino acids. The ends were cut back, 5 bases at V and 6 bases at J, with 23 bases in the middle. The chain's CDR3 is CASSPSAPIGMTQPQHF. CDR3 coding DNA: TGTGCCAGCAGTCCCTCCGCCCCGATAGGGATGACTCAGCCCCAGCATTTT.

This sequence joins TRBV14 and TRBJ2-1; no clear D. There are 13 residues in the CDR3. V was cut by 3 bases and J by 10 bases, with 13 bases left in between. Per the germline V gene, CDR1 is SGHDN and CDR2 is FVKESK. CDR3 sequence reads: CASSQDRAGEQFF. The CDR3 bases are TGTGCCAGCAGCCAGGATAGAGCCGGGGAGCAGTTCTTC.

The chain couples TRBV7-9 to TRBJ2-7, with D unresolved. The germline V gene has CDR1 SEHNR and CDR2 FQNEAQ (reference sequence). The CDR3 covers 13 residues. Trimming took off 2 bases at V and 7 bases at J, with 12 bases between the two ends. As DNA, the CDR3 is TGTGCCAGCAGCTTACCGATAAGACCAGAGCAGTACTTC. Its protein product is CASSLPIRPEQYF.

The chain uses TRBV28 and TRBJ2-1; 13 nucleotides line up with TRBD2. J was trimmed by 10 bases and V by 6 bases; bases with no gene match: 9. CDR1 and CDR2 (germline): MDHEN, SYDVKM. This CDR3 comprises 15 residues. This chain's CDR3 is CASRIGLAGVWEQFF. The CDR3 DNA follows: TGTGCCAGCAGAATCGGACTAGCGGGAGTCTGGGAGCAGTTCTTC.

V is TRBV5-5 and J is TRBJ2-7; D unresolved. Looked up from germline, CDR1 is SGHKS and CDR2 is YYEKEE (reference sequence). CDR3 length equals 12 residues. Trimming pared 4 bases from V and 12 bases from J, leaving 17 bases between. The CDR3 protein is CASSNGPVLGYF. DNA for the CDR3: TGTGCCAGCAGCAACGGACCGGTCCTGGGGTACTTC.

V is TRBV4-1 and J is TRBJ2-2; 8 bases are a match to TRBD1. The CDR3 runs 16 residues. V shed 3 bases and J 5 bases; nucleotides not matched to a gene: 8. Germline-derived CDR1 and CDR2 are MGHRA and YSYEKL. CDR3 nucleotides: TGCGCCAGCAGCCACTTATCCAGGGGGCTAACCGGGGAGCTGTTTTTT. Its protein is CASSHLSRGLTGELFF.

The genes are TRBV4-1 and TRBJ1-3; no clear D gene. Trimming shortened V by 1 base and J by 8 bases, and 12 bases separated the two germline ends. From germline, CDR1 is MGHRA and CDR2 YSYEKL. There are 14 residues in the CDR3. Here the CDR3 reads CASSQARPGDTIYF. Written as DNA, the CDR3 is TGCGCCAGCAGCCAAGCCCGACCCGGAGACACCATATATTTT.

This clone was seen just once. The CDR3 DNA reads as TGTGCAAGTCGCTTCGGGGGCCGAAGCGGAAACACCATATATTTT. It is translated as CASRFGGRSGNTIYF. J is TRBJ1-3 and V is TRBV12-2. TRBV12-2 is labeled a pseudogene. The CDR3 is 15 amino acids.

This sequence joins TRBV7-2 and TRBJ2-1; 10 bases match TRBD2. The CDR3 runs 18 residues. Per the germline V gene, CDR1 is SGHTA and CDR2 is FQGNSA. After removal of 3 bases from V and 4 bases from J, the junction contained 12 bases not matched to a gene. Written as DNA, the CDR3 is TGTGCCAGCAGCTTGCGTCTAGCGGGGGTAGACGGATACAATGAGCAGTTCTTC. Protein: CASSLRLAGVDGYNEQFF.

V gene TRBV30 combines with J gene TRBJ2-7; 8 nucleotides align to TRBD1. This CDR3 is 18 amino acids long. V gave up 0 bases and J gave up 3 bases; unmatched junction bases: 16. In germline, CDR1 is GTSNPN, CDR2 SVGIG (reference sequence). CDR3 DNA: TGTGCCTGGAGTGTACAGCCTCCTGCGCAGGGGGCCCTCTACGAGCAGTACTTC. This codes for CAWSVQPPAQGALYEQYF.

The CDR3 nucleotides are TGTGCCAGCAGTTATAACACAGGGTTTGACACTGAAGCTTTCTTT. Translating gives CASSYNTGFDTEAFF. This chain uses TRBV25-1 with TRBJ1-1; maybe TRBD1 (6 bases). V lost 5 bases and J lost 3, with 16 bases in between. The germline CDR1 and CDR2 sequences are MGHDK and SYGVNS. The CDR3 runs to 15 residues. Together with reference TRBV25-1 and TRBJ1-1, the CDR3 gives the full variable domain: EADIYQTPRYLVIGTGKKITLECSQTMGHDKMYWYQQDPGMELHLIHYSYGVNSTEKGDLSSESTVSRIRTEHFPLTLESARPSHTSQYLCASSYNTGFDTEAFFGQGTRLTVV.

The chain carries TRBV27 and TRBJ2-1; weak D call: TRBD2 (5 bases). This CDR3 contains 15 residues. Germline V gene data show CDR1 as MNHEY and CDR2 as SMNVEV (reference sequence). V was cut by 3 bases and J by 7 bases, with 16 bases left in between. The CDR3 DNA reads TGTGCCAGCAGTTTTTTGGGGAGAACTTTAAATGAGCAGTTCTTC. Translation gives CASSFLGRTLNEQFF.

The V gene is TRBV10-3, the J gene TRBJ2-5; D might be TRBD2 (5 bases). CDR1 is ENHRY, CDR2 SYGVKD, per germline. The CDR3 consists of 15 residues. V was trimmed by 0 bases and J by 11 bases, leaving 19 bases between them. The CDR3 DNA is TGTGCCATCAGTGAGTCTGGGCGATTAGGTGGGGAGCAGTACTTC. Translation: CAISESGRLGGEQYF.

This rearrangement joins TRBV30 to TRBJ2-7; no definite D call. CDR3 length: 12 amino acids. Germline-derived CDR1 and CDR2 are GTSNPN and SVGIG (reference sequence). V lost 8 bases, J lost 2 bases, and 13 bases lay in between. In DNA, the CDR3 is TGTGCCCTGGATAGGGCCGCCTACGAGCAGTACTTC. Residues: CALDRAAYEQYF.

This clone was observed a handful of times. This rearrangement joins TRBV14 to TRBJ1-1; D is perhaps TRBD1 (6 bases). The germline V gene encodes CDR1 SGHDN and CDR2 FVKESK. The CDR3 contains 14 residues. The ends were cut back, 6 bases at V and 4 bases at J, with 15 bases in the middle. The CDR3 DNA is TGTGCCAGCAGTCTTAGGGGGGACGTCACTGAAGCTTTCTTT. It specifies CASSLRGDVTEAFF.

The chain has TRBV2 and TRBJ2-2; 10 bases are shared with TRBD2. The germline V gene has CDR1 SNHLY and CDR2 FYNNEI. V gave up 3 bases and J gave up 0 bases; unmatched junction bases: 4. This CDR3 has 17 residues. The CDR3 reads CASSDGGLAANTGELFF. As DNA, the CDR3 is TGTGCCAGCAGTGATGGAGGACTAGCGGCGAACACCGGGGAGCTGTTTTTT.

V and J are TRBV7-9 and TRBJ1-2, with a tentative D call TRBD1 (5 bases). Germline V CDR1 and CDR2: SEHNR, FQNEAQ (reference sequence). V gave up 2 bases and J gave up 6 bases, with 13 bases separating them. The CDR3 extends over 14 amino acids. The CDR3 protein is CASSLWLDNDGYTF. The CDR3, as DNA: TGTGCCAGCAGCTTATGGTTGGACAACGATGGCTACACCTTC.

This clone was counted a single time. This CDR3 is also generated by other DNA sequences in the sample. The genes are TRBV4-3 and TRBJ1-4; D is ambiguous. The CDR3 runs 15 residues. V was cut by 0 bases and J by 8 bases, with 13 bases left in between. Germline CDR1 and CDR2: LGHNA and YSLEER. CDR3 sequence reads: CASSQDWGTREKLFF. CDR3 nucleotide sequence: TGCGCCAGCAGCCAAGATTGGGGTACTCGGGAAAAACTGTTTTTT.

J is TRBJ2-3 and V is TRBV7-7, with a weak D call TRBD2 (5 bases). The length of the CDR3 is 13 residues. Germline loops: CDR1 SSHAT, CDR2 FNYEAQ (reference sequence). V lost 4 bases and J 6 bases, leaving 11 bases between the germline ends. CDR3 region: CASSSLPGDTQYF. CDR3 nucleotide sequence: TGTGCCAGCAGCTCCCTCCCGGGGGATACGCAGTATTTT.

The chain is built from TRBV7-2 and TRBJ2-2; D is unclear. This CDR3 is built from 14 residues. The V gene lost 4 bases and the J gene lost 7 bases, with 13 bases spanning the gap. Germline V lookup: CDR1 SGHTA, CDR2 FQGNSA. In DNA, the CDR3 is TGTACCAGCAGCTCAAGACGACTGGTCGGGGAGCTGTTTTTT. Translated, it gives CTSSSRRLVGELFF.